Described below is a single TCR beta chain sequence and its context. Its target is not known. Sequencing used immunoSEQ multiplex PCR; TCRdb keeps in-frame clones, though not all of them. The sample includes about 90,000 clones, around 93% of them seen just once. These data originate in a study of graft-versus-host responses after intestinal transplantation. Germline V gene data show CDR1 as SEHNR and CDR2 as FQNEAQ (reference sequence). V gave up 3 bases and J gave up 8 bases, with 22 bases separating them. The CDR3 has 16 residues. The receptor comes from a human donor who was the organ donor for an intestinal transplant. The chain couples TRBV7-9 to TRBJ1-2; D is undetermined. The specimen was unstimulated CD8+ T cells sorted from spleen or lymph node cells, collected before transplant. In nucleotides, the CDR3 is TGTGCCAGCAGCTTCGAAAGGCGGCCCCATCCCCCCGGCTACACCTTC. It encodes CASSFERRPHPPGYTF.